Following are 18 T cell receptor beta chains from one sample sequenced in a study of cytomegalovirus exposure and HLA in healthy donors. 13 Jbeta primers and 60 Vbeta primers were used for the PCR. The data were produced by immunoSEQ multiplex PCR, yet TCRdb's version contains in-frame clones alone and is incomplete. The data contain tens of thousands of clones, roughly three quarters of them singletons. Input material: PBMCs. These receptor sequences come from a man between 18 and 29 years old in good health and CMV-seronegative.

This clone appeared once. The J gene is TRBJ2-1, the V gene TRBV5-1, with 8 bases lining up with TRBD2. Germline trimming cut 0 bases from V and 10 bases from J; bases unmatched to any gene: 9. This CDR3 spans 15 amino acids. Germline loops: CDR1 SGHRS, CDR2 YFSETQ. CDR3 nucleotide sequence: TGCGCCAGCAGCTTGGCCACCGGGACTAGATCAGAGCAGTTCTTC. Residues: CASSLATGTRSEQFF.

The genes are TRBV7-3 and TRBJ2-5; D not certain. Trimming took 2 bases from V and 3 from J, leaving 7 bases between them. CDR3 length: 13 residues. Germline CDR1 reads SGHTA; CDR2 reads FQGTGA. CDR3 protein: CASSLGQKETQYF. The CDR3 nucleotides are TGTGCCAGCAGCTTAGGGCAGAAAGAGACCCAGTACTTC.

The chain links TRBV10-1 to TRBJ2-2, with 7 nucleotides matching TRBD1. J gave up 2 bases and V 3 bases, and 6 bases lay outside the gene matches. Germline V lookup: CDR1 WNHNN, CDR2 SYGVQD (reference sequence). This CDR3 is 16 amino acids long. The CDR3 DNA reads TGCGCCAGCAGTGATTATGGGACAGACAACACCGGGGAGCTGTTTTTT. It codes for CASSDYGTDNTGELFF.

This clone is a singleton in its sample. The CDR3 nucleotides read TGTGCCAGCAGTACCCGGGACAGGGACTCACCCCTCCACTTT. This codes for CASSTRDRDSPLHF. The V gene is TRBV6-6, the J gene TRBJ1-6; 9 positions agree with TRBD1. V shed 5 bases and J 10 bases; nucleotides not matched to a gene: 6. This CDR3 has 14 residues. Germline V CDR1 and CDR2: MNHNY, SVGAGI (reference sequence).

The genes are TRBV6-5 and TRBJ1-5; 11 bases are shared with TRBD1. The length of the CDR3 is 15 residues. V was pared by 6 bases and J by 3 bases, with 4 bases of the junction left unmatched. Germline-derived CDR1 and CDR2 are MNHEY and SVGAGI. The CDR3 DNA is TGTGCCAGCAGGACGGGACAGGGGGTCAATCAGCCCCAGCATTTT. Protein sequence: CASRTGQGVNQPQHF.

V and J are TRBV6-4 and TRBJ2-1, with 8 bases lining up with TRBD1. CDR1 is MRHNA, CDR2 SNTAGT, per germline. The CDR3 loop spans 13 amino acids. Trimming at V came to 4 bases and at J to 9 bases, leaving 5 bases not matched to a gene. The CDR3 DNA is TGTGCCAGCAGTGTGGACAGGGTACGTGAGCAGTTCTTC. Its translation is CASSVDRVREQFF.

The CDR3 spells CASSRLYGRGYEQYV. The CDR3 DNA is TGCGCCAGCAGCCGCCTATACGGGAGGGGATACGAGCAGTACGTC. The chain combines TRBV4-1 with TRBJ2-7, with 8 positions matching TRBD2. Unmatched junction bases numbered 9, after V lost 4 bases and J lost 4 bases. CDR1 is MGHRA, CDR2 YSYEKL, per germline. The CDR3 has 15 residues.

The chain links TRBV4-3 to TRBJ1-5; TRBD1 agrees at 8 bases. CDR1 and CDR2 (germline): LGHNA, YSLEER. Losses at the gene ends were 2 bases for V and 2 bases for J; bases not matched to a gene: 5. The CDR3 consists of 16 residues. CDR3 nucleotide sequence: TGCGCCAGCAGCCAATCGGACAGGGACGGCAATCAGCCCCAGCATTTT. Its translation is CASSQSDRDGNQPQHF.

This chain links TRBV6-4 with TRBJ1-2; TRBD1 agrees at 10 bases. The CDR3 has 17 amino acids. Germline loops: CDR1 MRHNA, CDR2 SNTAGT. V lost 7 bases and J lost 4; bases outside the gene matches: 15. CDR3 residues: CASTGIKGTGAFYGYTF. Here the CDR3 DNA reads TGTGCCAGCACGGGAATAAAAGGGACAGGGGCTTTCTATGGCTACACCTTC.

To note about this clone: Other nucleotide sequences from this sample produce the same CDR3. The chain links TRBV7-6 to TRBJ1-4; 8 nucleotides agree with TRBD1. V was clipped by 4 bases and J by 9 bases; unmatched bases: 7. Per germline, CDR1 SGHVS and CDR2 FNYEAQ. The CDR3 is made up of 14 amino acids. CDR3 sequence: CASSSEGQGKKLFF. DNA for the CDR3: TGTGCCAGCAGCTCCGAAGGACAGGGTAAAAAACTGTTTTTT.

This chain joins TRBV4-1 and TRBJ2-5; 7 bases fit TRBD2. The CDR3 loop spans 13 amino acids. The V gene's germline CDR1 is MGHRA and CDR2 YSYEKL. After removal of 5 bases from V and 5 bases from J, the junction contained 5 bases not matched to a gene. CDR3 sequence: CASSADGGETQYF. The CDR3 bases are TGCGCCAGCAGCGCAGACGGGGGGGAGACCCAGTACTTC.

The chain recombines TRBV6-6 with TRBJ2-5, with 7 bases that match TRBD1. The germline V gene has CDR1 MNHNY and CDR2 SVGAGI (reference sequence). The CDR3 spans 14 residues. After removal of 5 bases from V and 2 bases from J, the junction contained 5 bases not matched to a gene. The CDR3 loop reads CASSQLQGQETQYF. The CDR3 bases are TGTGCCAGCAGTCAATTACAGGGGCAAGAGACCCAGTACTTC.

The chain links TRBV7-9 to TRBJ1-2; D is unclear. Between the trimmed V and J ends, which lost 1 base and 2 bases, there was a span of 8 bases. Germline lookup yields CDR1 SEHNR and CDR2 FQNEAQ (reference sequence). This CDR3 has 14 residues. In DNA form, the CDR3 reads TGTGCCAGCAGCTTAGGTAACAGCAACTATGGCTACACCTTC. Translating gives CASSLGNSNYGYTF.

J is TRBJ1-3 and V is TRBV9; 9 bases are shared with TRBD1. Germline CDR1 is SGDLS and CDR2 is YYNGEE. Losses at the gene ends were 4 bases for V and 3 bases for J; bases not matched to a gene: 2. The CDR3 is 14 residues long. The CDR3, as DNA: TGTGCCAGCAGCACGGGACAGGGTGGAAACACCATATATTTT. Amino acids: CASSTGQGGNTIYF.

The chain has TRBV2 and TRBJ2-3; 12 bases fit TRBD2. With V trimmed by 6 bases and J by 3 bases, 4 bases remained unmatched. The CDR3 totals 15 residues. Germline V gene sequence: CDR1 SNHLY, CDR2 FYNNEI. CDR3 sequence: CASRPTSGGTDTQYF. DNA for the CDR3: TGTGCCAGCAGACCGACTAGCGGGGGAACAGATACGCAGTATTTT.

The rearrangement links TRBV4-1 to TRBJ2-7; D might be TRBD2 (6 bases). From germline, CDR1 is MGHRA and CDR2 YSYEKL. This CDR3 region has 13 residues. With 4 bases removed from V and 3 bases from J, the gap between germline ends came to 10 bases. CDR3 DNA: TGCGCCAGCAGCCCGGGGGACGGCTACGAGCAGTACGTC. Protein product: CASSPGDGYEQYV.

The CDR3 DNA reads as TGTGCCAGCAGTGGTGGGGACAGCTACAACACTGAAGCTTTCTTT. Translating it yields CASSGGDSYNTEAFF. The gene calls are TRBV6-1 and TRBJ1-1; 7 nucleotides line up with TRBD1. Germline V gene data show CDR1 as MNHNS and CDR2 as SASEGT. J was trimmed by 2 bases and V by 4 bases; bases with no gene match: 7. This CDR3 comprises 15 residues.

J is TRBJ2-5 and V is TRBV7-3, with a tentative D call TRBD2 (6 bases). CDR3 length equals 15 residues. V was cut by 3 bases and J by 2 bases, with 13 bases left in between. Germline V CDR1 and CDR2: SGHTA, FQGTGA. The CDR3 here is CASSLDGTPQETQYF. The CDR3 DNA reads TGTGCCAGCAGCTTGGACGGGACTCCGCAAGAGACCCAGTACTTC. Full variable domain (rest looked up from reference TRBV7-3 and TRBJ2-5): GAGVSQTPSNKVTEKGKYVELRCDPISGHTALYWYRQSLGQGPEFLIYFQGTGAADDSGLPNDRFFAVRPEGSVSTLKIQRTERGDSAVYLCASSLDGTPQETQYFGPGTRLLVL.